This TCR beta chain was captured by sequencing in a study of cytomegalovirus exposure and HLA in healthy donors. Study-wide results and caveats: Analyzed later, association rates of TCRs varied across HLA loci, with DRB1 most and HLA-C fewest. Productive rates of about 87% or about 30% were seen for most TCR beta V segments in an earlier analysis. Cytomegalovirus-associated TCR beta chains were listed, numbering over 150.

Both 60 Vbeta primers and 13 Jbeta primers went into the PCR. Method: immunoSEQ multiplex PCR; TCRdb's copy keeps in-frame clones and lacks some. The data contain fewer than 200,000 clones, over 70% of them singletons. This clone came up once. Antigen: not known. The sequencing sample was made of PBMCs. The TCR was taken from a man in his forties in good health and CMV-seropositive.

The CDR3 DNA is TGTGCCAGCAGTTCCCTTCAGCGACTATACAATGAGCAGTTCTTC. Protein sequence: CASSSLQRLYNEQFF. V usage is TRBV27 and J usage is TRBJ2-1; possibly TRBD2 for D (5 bases). Trimming took 4 bases from V and 4 from J, leaving 14 bases between them. Germline CDR1 and CDR2: MNHEY and SMNVEV (reference sequence). The CDR3 loop spans 15 amino acids.